Given below is one T cell receptor beta chain in context. Its antigen is not known. V was clipped by 1 base and J by 4 bases, with 31 bases between them. Germline V gene sequence: CDR1 DFQATT, CDR2 SNEGSKA (reference sequence). The CDR3 length is 20 residues. This sample was taken from a study of naive and memory T cell subsets. Separate alpha and beta amplification began at the second PCR step. The beta constant-region primer was an equimolar mix of two oligonucleotides covering TRBC1 and TRBC2. Four rounds of PCR amplified the ligated cDNA using nested alpha and beta constant-region primers plus SP2. Using its own MiXCR run on the UMI-ligation and nested PCR reads, TCRdb lists one record per CDR3 protein. The table records over 65,000 distinct CDR3 sequences, about 9.9% of them present only once. Findings of the study overall: Clonotypes here are unpaired alpha or beta chain sequences. TCR counts from RNA may reflect activation-linked expression changes.

The source material was naive CD8+ T cells from blood. This receptor was taken from a human donor in good health. The J gene is TRBJ1-2, the V gene TRBV20-1; D is perhaps TRBD1 (5 bases). CDR3 amino acids: CSARAPVEGRTRGTGYGYTF. DNA for the CDR3: TGCAGTGCTAGAGCTCCCGTTGAGGGGCGAACAAGGGGAACGGGCTATGGCTACACCTTC.